This entry lists 5 T cell receptor beta chains sequenced from one sample in a study of response to subunit inactivated influenza vaccine. One entry per CDR3 protein, called by TCRdb with MiXCR from the RT-PCR reads. The data hold around 580,000 distinct CDR3 sequences, with approximately 12% observed a single time. The material was PBMCs from blood, obtained on the day of vaccination. The receptors come from a man aged 50-59 years who received an inactivated influenza vaccine.

CDR3 in amino acids: CASSDKNTGELFF. The CDR3 DNA is TGTGCCAGCAGTGACAAGAACACCGGGGAGCTGTTTTTT. The rearrangement uses TRBV6-4 and TRBJ2-2, with D uncertain. This CDR3 has 13 amino acids. V was clipped by 2 bases and J by 1 base, with 2 bases between them. In germline, CDR1 is MRHNA, CDR2 SNTAGT.

This clonotype was observed a handful of times. The V and J genes are TRBV6-1 and TRBJ1-1, with TRBD1 matching 10 bases. Trimming cost V 7 bases and J 6 bases; bases outside gene matches: 11. Germline V gene sequence: CDR1 MNHNS, CDR2 SASEGT. The CDR3 is made up of 15 amino acids. In DNA, the CDR3 is TGTGCCAGCACCCTCCCGAGGGACAGGGGCCCTGAAGCTTTCTTT. Its translation is CASTLPRDRGPEAFF.

This clonotype was picked up a small number of times. The rearrangement links TRBV15 to TRBJ2-3; 8 bases fit TRBD1. CDR1 is LNHNV, CDR2 YYDKDF, per germline (reference sequence). The length of the CDR3 is 15 residues. Trimming removed 5 bases from V and 5 bases from J; junction bases left unmatched: 9. Here the CDR3 DNA reads TGTGCCACCAGCTCCGGACAGGGTTCAAGAGATACGCAGTATTTT. It is translated as CATSSGQGSRDTQYF.

V usage is TRBV27 and J usage is TRBJ2-7, with D unresolved. Between the trimmed V and J ends, which lost 0 bases and 4 bases, there was a span of 10 bases. This CDR3 is 14 amino acids long. Looked up from germline, CDR1 is MNHEY and CDR2 is SMNVEV (reference sequence). CDR3 protein: CASSLSRIPYEQYF. The CDR3 coding sequence is TGTGCCAGCAGTTTATCCAGGATCCCGTACGAGCAGTACTTC.

This clonotype was detected only a few times. The chain uses TRBV6-1 and TRBJ1-1, with D unresolved. The V gene lost 6 bases and the J gene lost 0 bases, with 14 bases spanning the gap. Germline lookup yields CDR1 MNHNS and CDR2 SASEGT. The CDR3 contains 15 residues. The CDR3 reads CASSLGSYMNTEAFF. DNA of the CDR3: TGTGCCAGCAGCCTTGGGAGTTACATGAACACTGAAGCTTTCTTT.